The clone carrying this TCR beta chain was detected ten times or more. Its antigen is currently unknown. The sample belongs to a study of CD8 T cells in ankylosing spondylitis. Whole-study findings and limits: Past studies reported some motif variants in reactive arthritis synovial fluid and blood. Disease-linked clones were reportedly significantly enriched in matched ankylosing spondylitis synovial fluid. In peripheral blood, disease-linked CD8+ clones occurred at relatively low frequencies.

V was trimmed by 0 bases and J by 5 bases, leaving 10 bases between them. The CDR3 has 13 residues. Germline-derived CDR1 and CDR2 are DFQATT and SNEGSKA (reference sequence). Quantitative 5'-RACE was performed with molecular barcodes, and it yielded the TCR beta libraries. TCRdb re-called the 5' RACE reads with MiXCR, one entry per CDR3 protein. The sample lists some 240,000 distinct CDR3 sequences, roughly 8.6% occurring once. The V gene is TRBV20-1, the J gene TRBJ1-2; no definite D call. Sequenced material: blood, either unsorted or a sorted T cell fraction (not recorded which). The receptor was derived from a male donor with ankylosing spondylitis or in good health (not recorded which). CDR3 amino acids: CSARDWPGYGYTF. The CDR3 DNA reads as TGCAGTGCTAGAGATTGGCCAGGATATGGCTACACCTTC.